Below, 24 T cell receptor beta chains from the same sample are listed, as sequenced in a study of T cells in severe cutaneous drug reactions. Carbamazepine had induced Stevens-Johnson syndrome or toxic epidermal necrolysis in the sequenced donors. The iRepertoire multiplex PCR system with TCR subtype-specific primers built both bulk and single-cell libraries. Reprocessing the multiplex PCR reads, TCRdb reports a single entry for every CDR3 protein and omits DNA. The table lists 950 to 1,500 distinct CDR3 sequences. Source material: PBMCs. These receptors all stem from a human donor with a severe cutaneous adverse drug reaction.

This clonotype is identified as medium-sized from frequency. The CDR3 sequence is CASSPSGGTQYF. The gene calls are TRBV2 and TRBJ2-3. The germline CDR1 and CDR2 sequences are SNHLY and FYNNEI. This CDR3 spans 12 amino acids.

In terms of frequency, this clonotype is medium-sized. The rearrangement joins TRBV3-1 to TRBJ2-5; TCRdb's D call of TRBD1 is untestable without DNA. Germline CDR1 and CDR2: LGHDT and YNNKEL (reference sequence). The length of the CDR3 is 13 residues. CDR3 residues: CASEDPPLETQYF.

Considering frequency, this clonotype is medium-sized (0.01 to 0.1%). The rearrangement joins TRBV3-1 to TRBJ2-7; TCRdb's D gene call, TRBD2, goes unchecked for lack of DNA. The CDR3 totals 11 residues. The V gene's germline CDR1 is LGHDT and CDR2 YNNKEL (reference sequence). The CDR3 is CASSHSGVLYF.

Judged by frequency, this clonotype is large. The chain joins TRBV4-1 to TRBJ1-1; TCRdb indicates TRBD1, and absent DNA this call remains unverified. Germline-derived CDR1 and CDR2 are MGHRA and YSYEKL. The CDR3 extends over 16 amino acids. The CDR3 loop is CASSQYLRGAGTEAFF.

This clonotype counts as large by frequency. This rearrangement joins TRBV15 to TRBJ2-3; TCRdb returns TRBD1, unconfirmable since there is no DNA. Germline V CDR1 and CDR2: LNHNV, YYDKDF (reference sequence). The CDR3 covers 14 residues. CDR3 loop: CATTDRHSTDTQYF.

In terms of frequency, this clonotype is medium-sized (0.01 to 0.1%). J is TRBJ1-1 and V is TRBV28. There are 11 residues in the CDR3. Germline V CDR1 and CDR2: MDHEN, SYDVKM. CDR3 sequence: CASYFGTEAFF.

V usage is TRBV20-1 and J usage is TRBJ2-1; TCRdb's D call, TRBD2, is unchecked because there is no DNA. The germline CDR1 and CDR2 sequences are DFQATT and SNEGSKA (reference sequence). CDR3 size: 13 residues. This CDR3 is CSASGTLDNEQFF.

This clonotype registers medium-sized by frequency. The chain joins TRBV20-1 to TRBJ1-2; TCRdb names TRBD1, which stays unverified in the absence of DNA. The CDR3 consists of 13 residues. CDR1 DFQATT and CDR2 SNEGSKA come from the germline V gene (reference sequence). CDR3 protein: CSVIATGGSGYTF.

By frequency, this clonotype is medium-sized. The gene calls are TRBV12-3 or TRBV12-4 and TRBJ1-1; the D call of TRBD1 rests on TCRdb alone, since no DNA is present to check it. The CDR3 totals 11 residues. This CDR3 is CASSQSYRIFF.

This clonotype is labeled large based on frequency. The chain has TRBV7-8 and TRBJ1-5. Per germline, CDR1 SGHVS and CDR2 FQNEAQ. This CDR3 region has 14 residues. Here the CDR3 reads CASSSGTVTQPQHF. The full variable domain, rest sourced from reference TRBV7-8 and TRBJ1-5, is GAGVSQSPRYKVAKRGQDVALRCDPISGHVSLFWYQQALGQGPEFLTYFQNEAQLDKSGLPSDRFFAERPEGSVSTLKIQRTQQEDSAVYLCASSSGTVTQPQHFGDGTRLSIL.

The chain joins TRBV20-1 to TRBJ2-3; the TRBD2 assignment by TCRdb is unverifiable without DNA. This CDR3 comprises 15 residues. The germline gives CDR1 DFQATT, CDR2 SNEGSKA (reference sequence). The chain's CDR3 is CSARGGRKGTDTQYF.

This clonotype is deemed medium-sized by its frequency. The genes are TRBV12-3 or TRBV12-4 and TRBJ1-4; TCRdb reports TRBD1, a call that lacks DNA to check it against. The CDR3 contains 11 residues. This CDR3 reads CASSLGDRLFF.

By frequency, this clonotype registers medium-sized. V is TRBV9 and J is TRBJ2-5; TCRdb reports TRBD1, a call that lacks DNA to check it against. Germline values: CDR1 SGDLS, CDR2 YYNGEE. The CDR3 contains 15 residues. CDR3 loop: CASSPMGAEGETQYF.

The CDR3 spells CASSFRWRLSGANVLTF. The chain recombines TRBV28 with TRBJ2-6. The CDR3 spans 17 residues. The germline gives CDR1 MDHEN, CDR2 SYDVKM.

The V call is TRBV12-3 or TRBV12-4, the J call TRBJ2-1; TCRdb selects TRBD2, and the lack of DNA leaves this call unchecked. The CDR3 has 14 residues. The CDR3: CASSLVAGLNEQFF.

This clonotype ranks as medium-sized in terms of frequency. The CDR3 reads CASSLIREIPDEQYF. The chain carries TRBV11-2 and TRBJ2-7; the D call from TCRdb, TRBD2, cannot be confirmed without DNA. The CDR3 consists of 15 residues. Germline assignment: CDR1 SGHAT and CDR2 FQNNGV.

This clonotype counts as medium-sized (0.01 to 0.1%) by frequency. The CDR3: CASSFSGGGSYNEQFF. V and J are TRBV11-1 and TRBJ2-1. This CDR3 has 16 amino acids. CDR1 and CDR2 from the germline V gene are SGHAT and FQDESV (reference sequence).

The chain is built from TRBV12-3 or TRBV12-4 and TRBJ1-5; the TRBD1 assignment by TCRdb is unverifiable without DNA. The CDR3 extends over 12 amino acids. The CDR3 loop is CASSPGVQPQHF.

This clonotype shows up as medium-sized (0.01 to 0.1%) by frequency. The chain carries TRBV24-1 and TRBJ2-1. This CDR3 has 14 residues. Germline assignment: CDR1 KGHDR and CDR2 SFDVKD. CDR3 region: CATSDGRLYNEQFF.

The chain joins TRBV10-3 to TRBJ2-1; TCRdb outputs TRBD2, but without DNA this stays unchecked. The CDR3 spans 14 residues. Germline CDR1 ENHRY, CDR2 SYGVKD. This CDR3 reads CAPAESGGRAEQFF.

This clonotype counts as large by frequency. The chain combines TRBV28 with TRBJ1-5; the TCRdb D gene call, TRBD1, has no DNA to confirm it. The CDR3 sequence is 14 residues long. Germline-derived CDR1 and CDR2 are MDHEN and SYDVKM. CDR3 residues: CASLSQGNNQPQHF. The entire variable domain, with the rest obtained from reference TRBV28 and TRBJ1-5, is as follows: DVKVTQSSRYLVKRTGEKVFLECVQDMDHENMFWYRQDPGLGLRLIYFSYDVKMKEKGDIPEGYSVSREKKERFSLILESASTNQTSMYLCASLSQGNNQPQHFGDGTRLSIL.

The CDR3 here is CSVEGQGLSEAFF. The V and J genes are TRBV29-1 and TRBJ1-1; TCRdb indicates TRBD1, and absent DNA this call remains unverified. CDR1 is SQVTM and CDR2 is ANQGSEA in the germline V gene. The CDR3 runs to 13 residues.

This clonotype is called large based on its frequency. The V and J genes are TRBV4-1 and TRBJ1-5. The CDR3 is made up of 15 amino acids. The V gene's germline CDR1 is MGHRA and CDR2 YSYEKL. CDR3 sequence: CASSQVEGSNQPQHF.

Measured by frequency, this clonotype is large. The V and J genes are TRBV28 and TRBJ1-5. Germline lookup yields CDR1 MDHEN and CDR2 SYDVKM. The CDR3 totals 12 residues. The CDR3 is CASRLSNQPQHF.